This entry concerns a single T cell receptor beta chain. Its target is unknown. Sequencing was performed with immunoSEQ multiplex PCR; in TCRdb, only in-frame clones are kept and a portion is missing. The sample has around 91,000 clones, approximately 88% seen once. Germline-derived CDR1 and CDR2 are GTSNPN and SVGIG (reference sequence). The J segment lost 6 bases and the V segment lost 2 bases, leaving 4 bases of the junction unmatched. This CDR3 spans 13 amino acids. The record originates from a study of identifying expanded T cells in peripheral blood. Collection occurred without any documented infections or immune events in donors. Study conclusions and caveats: Clone count variance between approximately two-week samples rose with total template count. Differentially abundant clones: around 1.2 between replicates, 16.4 at roughly 15 days, approximately 18 at four.

The chain joins TRBV30 to TRBJ1-2; 9 bases match TRBD1. The material sequenced was blood. The source is a person aged 18 to 70 in good health. CDR3: CAWSRDRVHGYTF. The CDR3 DNA sequence: TGTGCCTGGAGTAGGGACAGGGTGCATGGCTACACCTTC.